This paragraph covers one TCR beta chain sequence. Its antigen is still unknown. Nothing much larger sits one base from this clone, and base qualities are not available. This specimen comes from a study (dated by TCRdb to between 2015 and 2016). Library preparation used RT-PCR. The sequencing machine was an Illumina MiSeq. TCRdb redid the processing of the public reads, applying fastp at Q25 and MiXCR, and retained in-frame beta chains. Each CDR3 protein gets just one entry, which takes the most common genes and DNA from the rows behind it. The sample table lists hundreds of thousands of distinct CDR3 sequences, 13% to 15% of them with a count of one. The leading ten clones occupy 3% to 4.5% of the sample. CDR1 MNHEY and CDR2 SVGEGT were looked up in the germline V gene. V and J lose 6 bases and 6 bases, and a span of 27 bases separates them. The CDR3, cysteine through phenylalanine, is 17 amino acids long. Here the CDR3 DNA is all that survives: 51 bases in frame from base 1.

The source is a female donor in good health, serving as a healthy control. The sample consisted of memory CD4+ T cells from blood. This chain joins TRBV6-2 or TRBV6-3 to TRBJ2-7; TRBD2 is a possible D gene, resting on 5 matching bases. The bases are TGTGCCAGCAGATTCCCGACTGGGCGGCGCAGCCGGGGCGAGCAGTACTTC. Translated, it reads CASRFPTGRRSRGEQYF.